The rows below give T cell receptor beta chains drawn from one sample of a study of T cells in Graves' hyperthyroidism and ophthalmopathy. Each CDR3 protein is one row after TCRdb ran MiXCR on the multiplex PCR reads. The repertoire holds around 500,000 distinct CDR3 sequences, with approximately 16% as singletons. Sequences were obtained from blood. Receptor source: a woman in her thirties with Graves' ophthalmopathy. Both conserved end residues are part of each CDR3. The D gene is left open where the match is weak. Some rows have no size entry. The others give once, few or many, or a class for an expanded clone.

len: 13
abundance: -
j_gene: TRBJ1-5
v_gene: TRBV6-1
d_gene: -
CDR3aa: CAGAGGNNQPQHF
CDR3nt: TGTGCCGGCGCGGGGGGCAACAATCAGCCCCAGCATTTT

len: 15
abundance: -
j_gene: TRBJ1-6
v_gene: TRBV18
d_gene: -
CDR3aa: CASSGGPHKNSPLHF
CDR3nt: TGTGCCAGCTCAGGCGGGCCGCACAAAAATTCACCCCTCCACTTT

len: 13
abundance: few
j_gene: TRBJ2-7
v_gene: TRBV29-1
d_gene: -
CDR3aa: CSVDRDGTYEQYF
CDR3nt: TGCAGCGTTGACCGGGACGGAACCTACGAGCAGTACTTC

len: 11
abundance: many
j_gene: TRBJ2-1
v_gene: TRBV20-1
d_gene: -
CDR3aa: CSARVREEQFF
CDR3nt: TGCAGTGCTAGAGTGCGGGAAGAGCAGTTCTTC

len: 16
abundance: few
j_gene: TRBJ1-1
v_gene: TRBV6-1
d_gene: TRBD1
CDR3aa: CASSTLSGTANTEAFF
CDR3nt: TGTGCCAGCAGTACGCTCTCTGGGACAGCCAACACTGAAGCTTTCTTT

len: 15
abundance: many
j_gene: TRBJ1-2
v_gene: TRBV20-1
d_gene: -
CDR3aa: CSAPERARPNYGYTF
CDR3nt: TGCAGTGCCCCTGAGAGGGCGAGACCTAACTATGGCTACACCTTC

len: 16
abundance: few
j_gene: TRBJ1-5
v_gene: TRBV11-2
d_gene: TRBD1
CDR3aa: CASSLSGTGTYQPQHF
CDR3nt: TGTGCCAGCAGCTTATCAGGGACAGGGACTTATCAGCCCCAGCATTTT

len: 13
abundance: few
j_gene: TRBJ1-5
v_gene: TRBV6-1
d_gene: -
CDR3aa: CASRLYSNQPQHF
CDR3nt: TGTGCCAGCAGGTTATATAGCAATCAGCCCCAGCATTTT

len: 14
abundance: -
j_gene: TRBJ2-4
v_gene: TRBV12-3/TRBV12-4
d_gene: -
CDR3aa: CASSRREAKNIQYF
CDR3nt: TGTGCCAGCAGCCGGAGGGAGGCCAAAAACATTCAGTACTTC

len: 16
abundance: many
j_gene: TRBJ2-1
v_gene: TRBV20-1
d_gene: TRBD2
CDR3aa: CSGDGSASGRYNEQFF
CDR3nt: TGCAGTGGAGATGGGTCGGCCAGCGGGAGATACAATGAGCAGTTCTTC

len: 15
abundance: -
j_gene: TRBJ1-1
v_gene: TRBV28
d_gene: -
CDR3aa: CASSPLSLWNTEAFF
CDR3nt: TGTGCCAGCAGCCCCCTCAGCTTGTGGAACACTGAAGCTTTCTTT

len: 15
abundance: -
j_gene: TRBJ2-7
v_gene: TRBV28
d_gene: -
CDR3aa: CASTLVGGGAYEQYF
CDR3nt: TGTGCCAGCACCCTGGTCGGAGGGGGAGCCTACGAGCAGTACTTC

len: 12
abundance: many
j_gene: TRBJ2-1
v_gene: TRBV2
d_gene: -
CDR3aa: CASRRQYNEQFF
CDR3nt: TGTGCCAGCCGGAGACAGTACAATGAGCAGTTCTTC

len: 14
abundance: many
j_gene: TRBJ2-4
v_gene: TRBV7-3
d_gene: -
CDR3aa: CASSSTRLENIQYF
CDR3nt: TGTGCCAGCAGCTCCACTAGATTAGAAAACATTCAGTACTTC

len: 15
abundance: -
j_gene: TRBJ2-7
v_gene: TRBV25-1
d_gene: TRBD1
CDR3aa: CASSETGTGGYEQYF
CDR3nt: TGTGCCAGCAGTGAAACCGGGACAGGGGGATACGAGCAGTACTTC

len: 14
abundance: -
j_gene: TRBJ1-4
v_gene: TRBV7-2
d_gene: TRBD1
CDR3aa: CASSLAGTGGKLFF
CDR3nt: TGTGCCAGCAGCTTAGCTGGGACAGGGGGAAAACTGTTTTTT

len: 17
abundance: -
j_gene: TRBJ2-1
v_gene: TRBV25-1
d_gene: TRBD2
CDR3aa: CASSDTRASGRENEQFF
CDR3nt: TGTGCCAGCAGTGACACCCGGGCTAGCGGGAGGGAAAATGAGCAGTTCTTC

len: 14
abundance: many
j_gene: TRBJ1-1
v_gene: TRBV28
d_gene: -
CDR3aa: CASSRIGGNTEAFF
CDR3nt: TGTGCCAGCAGCCGCATCGGGGGGAACACTGAAGCTTTCTTT

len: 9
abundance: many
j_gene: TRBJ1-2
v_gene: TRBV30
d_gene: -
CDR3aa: CACLPPGTF
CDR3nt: TGTGCCTGTCTCCCCCCAGGCACCTTC

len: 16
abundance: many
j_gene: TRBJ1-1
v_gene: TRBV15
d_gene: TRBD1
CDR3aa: CATSKDDRGGIDEAFF
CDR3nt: TGTGCCACCAGCAAAGACGACAGGGGGGGTATTGATGAAGCTTTCTTT

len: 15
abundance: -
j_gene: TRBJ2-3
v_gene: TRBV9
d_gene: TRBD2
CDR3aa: CASSEGTSGPHTQYF
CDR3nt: TGTGCCAGCAGCGAGGGGACTAGCGGCCCCCATACGCAGTATTTT

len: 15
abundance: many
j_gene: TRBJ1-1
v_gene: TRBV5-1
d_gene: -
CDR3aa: CASSLRRTALTEAFF
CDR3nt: TGCGCCAGCAGCTTGAGGAGGACAGCCCTCACTGAAGCTTTCTTT